This T cell receptor (beta chain) came from a study of shared clonotypes between healthy human individuals. At the level of the study: Donors had three CD4 naive, three CD4 memory, two CD8 naive and one CD8 memory plate apiece.

Trimming left V 4 bases short and J 1 base short, with 11 bases between. The CDR3 contains 14 residues. Germline V gives CDR1 SGHTA, CDR2 FQGNSA. This clone was detected only once. Splitting the CD4+ cells yielded a CD45RA+ naive subset and a CD45RA-negative memory subset. Repertoires were generated with immunoSEQ multiplex PCR, while TCRdb's copy carries only in-frame clones and drops some. The sample yields over a million clones, about 75% seen once. The TCR originated in a man between 18 and 29 years old in good health. The gene calls are TRBV7-2 and TRBJ2-7, with D unclear. Sequencing was carried out using memory CD4+ T cells sorted from blood. The subset here: CD45RA-negative fraction. The CDR3 DNA reads as TGTGCCAGCAGCTCGCTCATAGGGTCCTACGAGCAGTACTTC. This gives the protein CASSSLIGSYEQYF.